The T cell receptor beta chain described here comes from a study of Graves' ophthalmopathy and Graves' hyperthyroidism (dated by TCRdb to 2016 to 2018). Regarding the research as a whole: Peripheral blood samples were taken at the time of initial diagnosis, before any treatment was given. An independent validation cohort comprised roughly 20 hyperthyroidism patients and 15 to 17 patients who later progressed from hyperthyroidism to ophthalmopathy. TCR beta repertoire signatures were used to distinguish Graves' ophthalmopathy from Graves' hyperthyroidism and to predict progression to ophthalmopathy. In total, over 130 blood samples were TCR-sequenced: under 45 ophthalmopathy, about 75 hyperthyroidism and some 17 hyperthyroidism-to-ophthalmopathy patients. A discovery set of 95 to 100 patients (around 40 ophthalmopathy, under 65 stable hyperthyroidism) was enrolled to explore V-J signatures distinguishing ophthalmopathy from hyperthyroidism. Once sampling was done, hyperthyroidism patients were given methimazole at a starting dose of 30 mg daily, while ophthalmopathy patients were given high-dose intravenous methylprednisolone. In several hyperthyroidism patients, the T-cell repertoires found in thyroid tissue were compared with those found in blood. What the work shows at the level of the full study, not this receptor alone: In validation, the model predicted ophthalmopathy progression with about 71% sensitivity and 72.22% specificity; roughly eleven predicted patients were CT-confirmed with GO in a median of around 6 months. Sample size was not statistically predetermined, and group allocation was not concealed from the investigators. Among expanded thyroid clonotypes with frequency above 0.001, most also showed up in blood, which suggests that blood repertoires may reflect the thyroid immune response. In cross-validation, the 13-signature model distinguished ophthalmopathy from stable hyperthyroidism with 85% to 90% sensitivity and almost 83% specificity, and in the test set the corresponding values were approximately 80% and 75%.

For repertoire sequencing, TCR beta CDR3 regions were amplified from RNA transcripts. A first-round RT-PCR used HTBI primers with the Qiagen OneStep RT-PCR kit, followed by a second-round multiplex PCR, size selection and purification. Sequencing of the libraries was carried out on an Illumina HiSeq2000 in paired-end mode with 100 bp reads. The study's processing was this. SOAPnuke was used to process the reads, removing any read that contained adapters or uncalled bases, had a mean Phred below 15, or lacked an exact match to the constant primer or identifier. COPE v1.2.5 was used to merge high-quality paired reads. Each unique nucleotide sequence was defined as a clonotype, and clonotypes were aligned to IMGT TRB V, D and J references with MiTCR v1.1. The analysis was limited to V-J combinations with a frequency above 0.0001, which together covered 98% to 99.2% of repertoires. For each V-J combination, a TCR clonal expansion and chaos score was defined as F50 clonal expansion divided by the chaos observed in the TCRdist matrix. Welch's t-statistics and random forest were used to narrow the features down to 13 V-J combinations, which were then fed into a naive Bayes classifier. The similarity between thyroid and blood repertoires was quantified using the Morisita-Horn index. TCRdb took the public reads, trimmed them with fastp at Q25, ran MiXCR for clone calling and kept in-frame beta chains. Duplicate CDR3 protein sequences are folded into a single record with the most common DNA and genes. The V and J calls were not made by the authors but by TCRdb's processing. A total of about 740,000 distinct CDR3 sequences appear in this sample, roughly 40% of them only once. Jointly, the top ten make up roughly 46% of the sample.

Concerning this clonotype: Its antigen is still unknown. Base qualities are not at hand, and no much larger clone is one base apart.

Ophthalmopathy patients were characterized by moderately to severely active disease, a Clinical Activity Score of at least 3, a NOSPECS grade of at least 4, and a disease duration under 3 months. Patients with other autoimmune diseases, uncontrolled infections, pregnancy or lactation were excluded. Clinical symptoms, serum thyroxine, TRAb, thyroid ultrasound and orbital computed tomography were used for diagnosis. Ficoll-Paque density gradient centrifugation was used to isolate PBMCs from under 11 ml of fresh peripheral blood. Total RNA was extracted using Trizol reagent, and RNA quality was checked on an Agilent 2100 Bioanalyzer. Counted from cysteine to phenylalanine, this CDR3 has 16 amino acids. The only DNA kept is the CDR3, 48 bases in frame from the first base. The junction shows trimming of 4 bases on V and 0 bases on J, plus 15 bases between the germline ends. The germline V gene yields ENHRY for CDR1 and SYGVKD for CDR2.

Sequencing was done on a sample of peripheral blood. This TCR came from an adult man with Graves' ophthalmopathy. Recombination linked TRBV10-3 to TRBJ1-2; matching of 5 bases hints at TRBD1 as the D gene. The sequenced DNA: TGTGCCATCAGTGCGGCCTTGACAGAGACTAACTATGGCTACACCTTC. Translation gives CAISAALTETNYGYTF.